This passage covers 4 T cell receptor beta chains from one sample sequenced in a study of response to subunit inactivated influenza vaccine. TCRdb used MiXCR to reprocess the RT-PCR reads, holding one entry per CDR3 protein. The table includes roughly 700,000 distinct CDR3 sequences, around 14% detected once. The sequencing used PBMCs from blood, collected 14 to 15 days before vaccination. The receptors were gathered from a man aged 45-60 years who received an inactivated influenza vaccine.

The chain has TRBV7-2 and TRBJ2-1; D might be TRBD2 (5 bases). This CDR3 comprises 14 residues. Germline CDR1 is SGHTA and CDR2 is FQGNSA. Deletions cut 1 base from V and 9 bases from J, with 13 bases between. The CDR3 DNA follows: TGTGCCAGCAGCTTAGAGTCCCGTGGGAGTGAGCAGTTCTTC. Amino acids: CASSLESRGSEQFF.

This clonotype was observed a few times. The gene calls are TRBV6-1 and TRBJ2-3, with 7 bases matching TRBD2. V lost 4 bases and J lost 3; bases outside the gene matches: 7. The CDR3 extends over 15 amino acids. The V gene's germline CDR1 is MNHNS and CDR2 SASEGT. CDR3 loop: CASSGSAGVTDTQYF. The CDR3 DNA follows: TGTGCCAGCAGTGGAAGTGCGGGAGTAACAGATACGCAGTATTTT.

The chain joins TRBV19 to TRBJ2-3; the match to TRBD2 covers 9 bases. The CDR3 loop spans 15 amino acids. CDR1 and CDR2 (germline): LNHDA, SQIVND (reference sequence). V trimming: 5 bases; J trimming: 4 bases; junction bases outside the gene matches: 7. CDR3 sequence (DNA): TGTGCCAGTAGTTCAGGACTAGCGCGAGCAGATACGCAGTATTTT. Translating gives CASSSGLARADTQYF.

This clonotype came up a few times. V is TRBV25-1 and J is TRBJ2-7; 12 nucleotides line up with TRBD1. Germline V gives CDR1 MGHDK, CDR2 SYGVNS. V lost 4 bases to trimming and J lost 6 bases; unmatched junction nucleotides: 10. CDR3 size: 16 residues. Here the CDR3 DNA reads TGTGCCAGCAGTGCCACCGGGACAGGGGGCGCATCCGAGCAGTACTTC. Protein product: CASSATGTGGASEQYF.